This T cell receptor (beta chain) was documented in a study of T cells expressing NK-cell markers. The authors made TCR beta cDNA libraries by 5'RACE template switching. This switching added a universal primer site and UMIs. TCRdb reprocessed the 5' RACE reads and reports one entry per CDR3 protein, with no DNA. This table holds about 150,000 distinct CDR3 sequences. The CDR3 totals 16 residues. Per germline, CDR1 SGHDT and CDR2 YYEEEE. This receptor was identified in a man aged 18-75 years in good health. The specimen was blood T cells: a sorted CD56 or NKG2C T cell subset, CD4+ or CD8+ T cells, or bulk PBMC T cells (not recorded which). V is TRBV5-6 and J is TRBJ2-5. CDR3 sequence: CASSLYRQTGQETQYF.